The 2 T cell receptor beta chains below come from one sample, sequenced in a study of response to subunit inactivated influenza vaccine. TCRdb called the RT-PCR reads again in MiXCR, with one record for every CDR3 protein. The data hold 450,000 to 600,000 distinct CDR3 sequences, with more than 7% observed a single time. Sequencing used PBMCs from blood, obtained less than 30 months after vaccination. The receptors originated from a man aged 45-69 years who received an inactivated influenza vaccine.

This clonotype has a count of ten or more. The CDR3: CASSQGLAGYMYF. Here the CDR3 DNA reads TGTGCCAGCAGCCAAGGACTAGCGGGATATATGTACTTC. The chain uses TRBV3-1 and TRBJ2-7; 11 nucleotides agree with TRBD2. The CDR3 is 13 amino acids. The germline V gene has CDR1 LGHDT and CDR2 YNNKEL (reference sequence). With 1 base clipped from V and 12 bases from J, the junction kept 5 bases outside the gene matches.

The chain joins TRBV7-3 to TRBJ2-1, with D perhaps TRBD1 or TRBD2 (5 bases each). The germline gives CDR1 SGHTA, CDR2 FQGTGA. The V end lost 5 bases, the J end lost 2 bases, and 13 bases lay between the germline ends. The CDR3 has 15 residues. CDR3 nucleotides: TGTGCCAGCAGCCCGGGGCAGCCCCCCTACAATGAGCAGTTCTTC. Amino acid sequence: CASSPGQPPYNEQFF. Drawing the rest from reference TRBV7-3 and TRBJ2-1, the complete variable domain is GAGVSQTPSNKVTEKGKYVELRCDPISGHTALYWYRQSLGQGPEFLIYFQGTGAADDSGLPNDRFFAVRPEGSVSTLKIQRTERGDSAVYLCASSPGQPPYNEQFFGPGTRLTVL.